This T cell receptor beta chain was documented in a study of response to subunit inactivated influenza vaccine. With regard to this clonotype: Antigen specificity is unknown.

General study findings and limits: Every seasonal influenza vaccination brings in few new T cells, the authors suggested.

TCRdb analysed the RT-PCR reads with MiXCR anew, one entry per CDR3 protein. The sample lists roughly 500,000 distinct CDR3 sequences, 16% occurring once. The clonotype originates from a man between 50 and 70 years old who received an inactivated influenza vaccine. Sequenced here: CD4+ T cells sorted from PBMCs, sampled around 25 months after vaccination.

The CDR3 region has the DNA TGTGCCAGCAGTGCAAAAGGGGGGACAGGTGGAGTTTTCTTT. It translates to CASSAKGGTGGVFF. This chain joins TRBV2 and TRBJ1-1, with 8 nucleotides matching TRBD1. J gave up 13 bases and V 4 bases, and 14 bases lay outside the gene matches. Germline V gene lookup returns CDR1 SNHLY and CDR2 FYNNEI. There are 14 residues in the CDR3.